This T cell receptor beta chain was recorded in a study of synovial regulatory T cells in juvenile arthritis. Of note for this clone: The antigen remains undetermined.

Each patient with active arthritis gave synovial fluid along with matched peripheral blood. The method was immunoSEQ multiplex PCR; TCRdb's version includes in-frame clones alone and lacks a portion of them. There are roughly 2,800 clones in the sample, with about 12% held by the top ten. CDR3 length: 18 residues. Only the protein sequence is given. CDR1 and CDR2 from the germline V gene are KGHSH and LQKENI. Study results and caveats: iaTreg cells shared more CDR3 sequences with synovial Tregs than other blood Tregs did. iaTreg TCR repertoires were largely private across patients and partially overlapped synovial Teff and blood CPL.

The chain couples TRBV18 to TRBJ2-7. This TCR was sampled from a donor aged 2-29 years with juvenile idiopathic arthritis. The sample comprised Treg cells from the synovium. This CDR3 reads CASSPRARSVSRTWEQYF. Looking up the rest from reference TRBV18 and TRBJ2-7 gives the full variable domain: NAGVMQNPRHLVRRRGQEARLRCSPMKGHSHVYWYRQLPEEGLKFMVYLQKENIIDESGMPKERFSAEFPKEGPSILRIQQVVRGDSAAYFCASSPRARSVSRTWEQYFGPGTRLTVT.